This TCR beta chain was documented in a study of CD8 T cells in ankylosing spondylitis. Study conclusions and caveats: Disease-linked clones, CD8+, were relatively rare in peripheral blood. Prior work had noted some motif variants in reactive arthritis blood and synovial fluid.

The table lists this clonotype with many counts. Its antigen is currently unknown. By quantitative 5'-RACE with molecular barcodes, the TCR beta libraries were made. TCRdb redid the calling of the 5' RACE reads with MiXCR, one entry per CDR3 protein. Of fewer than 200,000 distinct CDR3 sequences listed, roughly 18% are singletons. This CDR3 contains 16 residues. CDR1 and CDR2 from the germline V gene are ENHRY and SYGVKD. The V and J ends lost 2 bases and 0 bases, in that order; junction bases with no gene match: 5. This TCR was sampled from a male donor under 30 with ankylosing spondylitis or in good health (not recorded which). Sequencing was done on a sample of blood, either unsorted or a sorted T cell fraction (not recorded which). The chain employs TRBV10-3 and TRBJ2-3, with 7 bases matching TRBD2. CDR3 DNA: TGTGCCATCAGTGAGACTAGCGTACCCAGCACAGATACGCAGTATTTT. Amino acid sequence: CAISETSVPSTDTQYF.